This T cell receptor beta chain came from a study of blood T cell repertoires in COVID-19. Study context: The United States, Italy and Spain supplied acute and convalescent COVID-19 samples.

The table came from immunoSEQ multiplex PCR; TCRdb's copy has only in-frame clones and leaves some out. The repertoire consists of more than 95,000 clones, with 70% to 90% occurring once and the leading ten covering about 1%. The CDR3 is 15 amino acids. V trimming: 6 bases; J trimming: 1 base; junction bases outside the gene matches: 6. Germline V gene sequence: CDR1 MNHEY, CDR2 SVGEGT. The chain combines TRBV6-2 or TRBV6-3 with TRBJ2-1, with TRBD2 identical over 7 bases. Sequencing used peripheral blood. The TCR originated in a woman aged 80 or over with acute or convalescent COVID-19. In DNA form, the CDR3 reads TGTGCCAGCAGCCCCGGACTAGTATCCTACAATGAGCAGTTCTTC. Residues: CASSPGLVSYNEQFF.